These 30 T cell receptor beta chains originate from one sample sequenced in a study of cytomegalovirus exposure and HLA in healthy donors. Both 60 Vbeta primers and 13 Jbeta primers went into the PCR. Some clones are missing from TCRdb's copy, which holds only in-frame ones; the method was immunoSEQ multiplex PCR. The sample holds 150,000 to 200,000 clones, about 85% seen once. The sample was PBMCs. All receptors come from a man aged 50-60 years in good health and CMV-seronegative.

The chain joins TRBV6-1 to TRBJ2-1; no reliable D call. Looked up from germline, CDR1 is MNHNS and CDR2 is SASEGT. V was cut by 1 base and J by 4 bases, with 8 bases left in between. This CDR3 spans 14 amino acids. The CDR3 DNA sequence: TGTGCCAGCAGTGAAGTGGCAGGTTACAATGAGCAGTTCTTC. It translates to CASSEVAGYNEQFF.

V usage is TRBV4-3 and J usage is TRBJ2-1, with D possibly being TRBD2 (6 bases). Germline assignment: CDR1 LGHNA and CDR2 YSLEER. This CDR3 comprises 15 residues. The V end was cut by 1 base, the J end by 7 bases, with 14 bases between. The DNA for the CDR3 is TGCGCCAGCAGCCAAGCAGGAGGGGCGGGAAATGAGCAGTTCTTC. This encodes CASSQAGGAGNEQFF.

The rearrangement joins TRBV18 to TRBJ2-7; TRBD1 aligns across 9 bases. The length of the CDR3 is 14 residues. V dropped 6 bases and J dropped 3; count of bases not matched to a gene: 6. Germline CDR1 is KGHSH and CDR2 is LQKENI. CDR3 protein: CASSPGQGVYEQYF. The DNA of the CDR3 is TGTGCCAGCTCGCCGGGACAGGGAGTCTACGAGCAGTACTTC. Using reference TRBV18 and TRBJ2-7 for the parts outside the CDR3, the full variable domain is NAGVMQNPRHLVRRRGQEARLRCSPMKGHSHVYWYRQLPEEGLKFMVYLQKENIIDESGMPKERFSAEFPKEGPSILRIQQVVRGDSAAYFCASSPGQGVYEQYFGPGTRLTVT.

The DNA for the CDR3 is TGTGCCAGCAGTTTGCGAGGAGGGACGGACACTGAAGCTTTCTTT. It translates to CASSLRGGTDTEAFF. This rearrangement joins TRBV27 to TRBJ1-1; possible D gene TRBD1, 5 bases. CDR1 is MNHEY, CDR2 SMNVEV, per germline (reference sequence). V lost 3 bases, J lost 3 bases, and 14 bases lay in between. The CDR3 runs to 15 residues.

The table lists this clone with a few counts. The rearrangement joins TRBV18 to TRBJ2-7, with 10 bases that match TRBD1. The CDR3 covers 15 residues. Germline trimming cut 5 bases from V and 4 bases from J; bases unmatched to any gene: 8. From germline, CDR1 is KGHSH and CDR2 LQKENI. The CDR3 DNA reads TGTGCCAGCTCAGCGCCGGGACAGGGGAAATACGAGCAGTACTTC. This codes for CASSAPGQGKYEQYF.

The V gene is TRBV6-1, the J gene TRBJ1-2, with a weak D call TRBD1 (5 bases). Per the germline V gene, CDR1 is MNHNS and CDR2 is SASEGT. Trimming took off 3 bases at V and 2 bases at J, with 13 bases between the two ends. This CDR3 region has 15 residues. CDR3 coding DNA: TGTGCCAGCAGTGATTCGGCAGGGAACAACTATGGCTACACCTTC. Protein: CASSDSAGNNYGYTF.

The chain uses TRBV7-3 and TRBJ2-1, with 7 bases aligning to TRBD2. The CDR3 runs 16 residues. Trimming at V came to 4 bases and at J to 2 bases, leaving 8 bases not matched to a gene. Germline V gene lookup returns CDR1 SGHTA and CDR2 FQGTGA. CDR3 DNA: TGTGCCAGCAGCTCCCTCCGGGCGGGGGCCTACAATGAGCAGTTCTTC. Protein product: CASSSLRAGAYNEQFF. Using reference TRBV7-3 and TRBJ2-1 for the parts outside the CDR3, the full variable domain is GAGVSQTPSNKVTEKGKYVELRCDPISGHTALYWYRQSLGQGPEFLIYFQGTGAADDSGLPNDRFFAVRPEGSVSTLKIQRTERGDSAVYLCASSSLRAGAYNEQFFGPGTRLTVL.

This sequence joins TRBV7-2 and TRBJ1-3; TRBD1 aligns across 10 bases. CDR1 and CDR2 (germline): SGHTA, FQGNSA. The V and J ends lost 5 bases and 3 bases, in that order; junction bases with no gene match: 1. This CDR3 comprises 14 residues. CDR3 loop: CASSGDRGGNTIYF. The CDR3 DNA is TGTGCCAGCAGCGGGGACAGGGGTGGAAACACCATATATTTT.

This clone was detected a few times. The V call is TRBV5-1, the J call TRBJ2-7; tentative D call: TRBD2 (6 bases). This CDR3 comprises 16 residues. Germline CDR1 and CDR2: SGHRS and YFSETQ. The V gene lost 0 bases and the J gene lost 1 base, with 14 bases spanning the gap. The CDR3 here is CASSLAPGGESYEQYF. CDR3 coding DNA: TGCGCCAGCAGCTTGGCCCCCGGGGGTGAGTCCTACGAGCAGTACTTC.

The chain has TRBV10-3 and TRBJ1-2; 8 nucleotides line up with TRBD1. CDR1 is ENHRY, CDR2 SYGVKD, per germline. CDR3 length: 15 amino acids. Trimming cost V 5 bases and J 4 bases; bases outside gene matches: 9. This CDR3 reads CAISLGPGQAYGYTF. DNA for the CDR3: TGTGCCATCAGTCTGGGACCGGGACAGGCCTATGGCTACACCTTC.

The V gene is TRBV9, the J gene TRBJ1-2; a possible D gene is TRBD1 (6 bases). V lost 8 bases and J 5 bases, leaving 16 bases between the germline ends. The CDR3 has 13 residues. CDR1 and CDR2 (germline): SGDLS, YYNGEE. CDR3 DNA: TGTGCCAGTACCGGGACACCCGGTTATGGCTACACCTTC. It encodes CASTGTPGYGYTF.

This chain links TRBV18 with TRBJ2-5, with TRBD2 matching 7 bases. J lost 3 bases, V lost 8 bases, and 9 bases had no gene match. Germline-derived CDR1 and CDR2 are KGHSH and LQKENI. The CDR3 has 14 residues. For the CDR3, the DNA is TGTGCCAGCCCAAGGCCGGGAGGTGAAGAGACCCAGTACTTC. Encoded protein: CASPRPGGEETQYF.

The gene calls are TRBV19 and TRBJ2-1, with D tentatively TRBD2 (7 bases). The length of the CDR3 is 16 residues. The V end was cut by 4 bases, the J end by 2 bases, with 15 bases between. Per the germline V gene, CDR1 is LNHDA and CDR2 is SQIVND (reference sequence). DNA of the CDR3: TGTGCCAGTAGTACGCGAGTCGGGGGGCCCTACAATGAGCAGTTCTTC. The encoded protein is CASSTRVGGPYNEQFF.

The J gene is TRBJ2-1, the V gene TRBV4-3; TRBD2 aligns across 12 bases. The J segment lost 7 bases and the V segment lost 0 bases, leaving 19 bases of the junction unmatched. Germline lookup yields CDR1 LGHNA and CDR2 YSLEER. The CDR3 length is 21 residues. CDR3 sequence reads: CASSQEETGLAGPGSWNEQFF. The CDR3, as DNA: TGCGCCAGCAGCCAAGAGGAAACAGGACTAGCGGGGCCAGGGTCATGGAATGAGCAGTTCTTC.

The chain joins TRBV29-1 to TRBJ2-7; 11 positions agree with TRBD1. CDR3 size: 14 residues. CDR1 is SQVTM, CDR2 ANQGSEA, per germline. V lost 5 bases, J lost 2 bases, and 5 bases stayed unmatched. CDR3 bases: TGCAGCGTTACATTGGGACAGGGGGCCTACGAGCAGTACTTC. Its translation is CSVTLGQGAYEQYF.

The CDR3 nucleotides read TGTGCCAGCAGTCCTGGAGGGAAGGGGACCCAGTACTTC. Amino acids: CASSPGGKGTQYF. The V gene is TRBV5-4, the J gene TRBJ2-5; TRBD2 is a possible D gene (6 bases). Trimming took off 5 bases at V and 7 bases at J, with 15 bases between the two ends. The CDR3 covers 13 residues. In germline, CDR1 is SGHNT, CDR2 YYREEE (reference sequence).

This chain links TRBV29-1 with TRBJ1-3, with no clear D. Per germline, CDR1 SQVTM and CDR2 ANQGSEA. V lost 6 bases and J lost 0, with 6 bases in between. The CDR3 has 12 amino acids. CDR3 DNA sequence: TGCAGCGTGGCGGTCTCTGGAAACACCATATATTTT. It yields the protein CSVAVSGNTIYF. Looking up the rest from reference TRBV29-1 and TRBJ1-3 gives the full variable domain: SAVISQKPSRDICQRGTSLTIQCQVDSQVTMMFWYRQQPGQSLTLIATANQGSEATYESGFVIDKFPISRPNLTFSTLTVSNMSPEDSSIYLCSVAVSGNTIYFGEGSWLTVV.

The chain has TRBV5-1 and TRBJ1-6; no clear D. The germline V and J ends were trimmed by 4 bases and 10 bases, with 15 bases remaining between them. This CDR3 is built from 14 residues. Germline V gene data show CDR1 as SGHRS and CDR2 as YFSETQ. This chain's CDR3 is CASSREGQGSPLHF. The CDR3 nucleotides read TGCGCCAGCAGCAGGGAGGGTCAAGGATCACCCCTCCACTTT. The entire variable domain, with the rest obtained from reference TRBV5-1 and TRBJ1-6, is as follows: KAGVTQTPRYLIKTRGQQVTLSCSPISGHRSVSWYQQTPGQGLQFLFEYFSETQRNKGNFPGRFSGRQFSNSRSEMNVSTLELGDSALYLCASSREGQGSPLHFGNGTRLTVT.

V is TRBV2 and J is TRBJ1-5, with D perhaps matching TRBD1 (6 bases). The CDR3 extends over 15 amino acids. Germline values: CDR1 SNHLY, CDR2 FYNNEI. V gave up 8 bases and J gave up 3 bases, with 17 bases separating them. CDR3 nucleotides: TGTGCCAGCGGCTCGGTAGGGACACCCAATCAGCCCCAGCATTTT. Amino acids: CASGSVGTPNQPQHF. Drawing the rest from reference TRBV2 and TRBJ1-5, the complete variable domain is EPEVTQTPSHQVTQMGQEVILRCVPISNHLYFYWYRQILGQKVEFLVSFYNNEISEKSEIFDDQFSVERPDGSNFTLKIRSTKLEDSAMYFCASGSVGTPNQPQHFGDGTRLSIL.

The chain joins TRBV5-5 to TRBJ1-1; D unclear. There are 13 residues in the CDR3. Germline loops: CDR1 SGHKS, CDR2 YYEKEE (reference sequence). The V and J ends lost 0 bases and 2 bases respectively, with 5 bases between them. The CDR3 nucleotides read TGTGCCAGCAGCTTGGGGGCAAACACTGAAGCTTTCTTT. Its protein product is CASSLGANTEAFF.

The chain employs TRBV5-8 and TRBJ2-7, with D maybe TRBD2 (6 bases). The CDR3 is 14 residues long. V was cut by 1 base and J by 3 bases, with 11 bases left in between. Germline V CDR1 and CDR2: SGHTS, YDEGEE. CDR3 bases: TGTGCCAGCAGCTTGAGCGGGTCGGACTACGAGCAGTACTTC. Its protein product is CASSLSGSDYEQYF.

This sequence joins TRBV5-6 and TRBJ2-1; the match to TRBD1 covers 7 bases. Germline values: CDR1 SGHDT, CDR2 YYEEEE. The ends lost 7 bases at V and 8 bases at J; junction bases unmatched: 6. The CDR3 sequence is 12 residues long. The CDR3 DNA reads TGTGCCAGCGGCAGGGGGTTGGATGAGCAGTTCTTC. Amino acid sequence: CASGRGLDEQFF.

The chain recombines TRBV5-1 with TRBJ2-1; possible D gene TRBD1, 6 bases. Germline V gives CDR1 SGHRS, CDR2 YFSETQ. V lost 6 bases and J 5 bases, leaving 12 bases between the germline ends. This CDR3 is 13 amino acids long. DNA of the CDR3: TGCGCCAGCAAAGTGGGGGCCCACAATGAGCAGTTCTTC. Amino acid sequence: CASKVGAHNEQFF.

This clone was counted a single time. Here the CDR3 reads CATAGGAGTDTQYF. The CDR3 region has the DNA TGTGCCACCGCGGGGGGGGCAGGCACAGATACGCAGTATTTT. This rearrangement joins TRBV19 to TRBJ2-3; 9 bases map to TRBD2. V was pared by 10 bases and J by 1 base, with 6 bases of the junction left unmatched. The CDR3 has 14 residues. Germline values: CDR1 LNHDA, CDR2 SQIVND (reference sequence).

A single count supports this clone. The chain recombines TRBV6-1 with TRBJ2-3; the match to TRBD2 covers 9 bases. Germline V CDR1 and CDR2: MNHNS, SASEGT. The CDR3 runs 14 residues. The V gene end was trimmed by 5 bases and the J gene end by 5 bases; junction bases not matched to a gene: 5. CDR3 amino acids: CASSIGLARDTQYF. The CDR3 DNA is TGTGCCAGCAGTATCGGACTAGCGAGAGATACGCAGTATTTT.

The V call is TRBV27, the J call TRBJ1-1; the match to TRBD1 covers 7 bases. After removal of 3 bases from V and 3 bases from J, the junction contained 10 bases not matched to a gene. In germline, CDR1 is MNHEY, CDR2 SMNVEV (reference sequence). The CDR3 has 16 amino acids. The CDR3 loop reads CASSFRTGNWDTEAFF. The CDR3 DNA follows: TGTGCCAGCAGTTTCAGGACAGGCAACTGGGACACTGAAGCTTTCTTT.

The chain is built from TRBV6-5 and TRBJ1-1; TRBD1 aligns across 9 bases. CDR1 is MNHEY and CDR2 is SVGAGI in the germline V gene. The CDR3 spans 13 residues. V shed 6 bases, J shed 6 bases, and the junction held 5 bases outside the gene matches. This chain's CDR3 is CASRNRGRAEAFF. The DNA of the CDR3 is TGTGCCAGCAGGAACAGGGGGCGCGCTGAAGCTTTCTTT.

The chain recombines TRBV2 with TRBJ2-3; 10 bases fit TRBD2. CDR3 length: 15 residues. Unmatched junction bases numbered 4, after V lost 7 bases and J lost 0 bases. Germline loops: CDR1 SNHLY, CDR2 FYNNEI. DNA for the CDR3: TGTGCCAGCACCGCACTAGCGGGGAGCACAGATACGCAGTATTTT. Its protein product is CASTALAGSTDTQYF.

The chain carries TRBV19 and TRBJ1-5; 8 bases agree with TRBD1. V dropped 7 bases and J dropped 9; count of bases not matched to a gene: 8. Looked up from germline, CDR1 is LNHDA and CDR2 is SQIVND (reference sequence). This CDR3 is 13 amino acids long. The CDR3 region has the DNA TGTGCCAGTATCGGGACAGGAGTGGGGCCCCAGCATTTT. The encoded protein is CASIGTGVGPQHF.

The chain uses TRBV13 and TRBJ2-1; no definite D call. Trimming stripped 0 bases from V and 6 bases from J, with 9 bases between. The CDR3 runs to 14 residues. CDR1 and CDR2 from the germline V gene are PRHDT and FYEKMQ (reference sequence). The CDR3 protein is CASSLGVWSNEQFF. CDR3 DNA: TGTGCCAGCAGCTTAGGCGTTTGGAGCAATGAGCAGTTCTTC.